Shown below are 6 T cell receptor beta chains from a single sample sequenced in a study of blood T cell repertoires in COVID-19. Data came from immunoSEQ multiplex PCR; TCRdb stores just in-frame clones and leaves some out. The table shows approximately 670,000 clones, with just under 90% occurring only once. Sample: peripheral blood. The receptor set was obtained from a woman in her late teens or twenties with acute or convalescent COVID-19.

The chain recombines TRBV18 with TRBJ2-5, with D possibly being TRBD1 (6 bases). V lost 2 bases and J lost 2, with 15 bases in between. Germline V gives CDR1 KGHSH, CDR2 LQKENI. This CDR3 contains 16 residues. The CDR3 region has the DNA TGTGCCAGCTCACCAATCATAGGACAGCGACAAGAGACCCAGTACTTC. Its protein product is CASSPIIGQRQETQYF.

The chain combines TRBV3-1 (or the pseudogene TRBV3-2) with TRBJ1-4; TRBD1 is a possible D gene (6 bases). Between the trimmed V and J ends, which lost 0 bases and 6 bases, there was a span of 17 bases. The CDR3 is made up of 17 amino acids. Germline loops: CDR1 LGHDT, CDR2 YNNKEL (reference sequence). CDR3 sequence: CASSQDGDLGGDEKLFF. CDR3 bases: TGTGCCAGCAGCCAAGATGGGGACCTAGGGGGGGATGAAAAACTGTTTTTT.

V usage is TRBV13 and J usage is TRBJ1-2; possible D gene TRBD1, 6 bases. Looked up from germline, CDR1 is PRHDT and CDR2 is FYEKMQ (reference sequence). V lost 6 bases to trimming and J lost 8 bases, with 22 bases between them. This CDR3 is 15 amino acids long. The CDR3 loop is CASRPRGQGHGGYTF. CDR3 sequence (DNA): TGTGCCAGCAGACCCCGTGGCCAGGGGCATGGGGGCTACACCTTC.

The rearrangement joins TRBV11-2 to TRBJ2-7; TRBD2 matches at 8 bases. Germline trimming cut 5 bases from V and 2 bases from J; bases unmatched to any gene: 11. The CDR3 consists of 16 residues. Germline values: CDR1 SGHAT, CDR2 FQNNGV. CDR3: CASSQAGGSKAYEQYF. The CDR3 bases are TGTGCCAGCAGCCAGGCGGGGGGCAGCAAAGCCTACGAGCAGTACTTC.

This clone was counted between two and nine times. The V and J genes are TRBV5-4 and TRBJ1-2; D ambiguous. This CDR3 comprises 13 residues. Deletions cut 2 bases from V and 3 bases from J, with 8 bases between. Germline V gene data show CDR1 as SGHNT and CDR2 as YYREEE (reference sequence). The CDR3: CASSLDGDYGYTF. DNA for the CDR3: TGTGCCAGCAGCTTAGACGGGGACTATGGCTACACCTTC.

This clone came up once. This chain uses TRBV6-5 with TRBJ1-1; D call uncertain. Deletions cut 8 bases from V and 3 bases from J, with 16 bases between. This CDR3 is built from 14 residues. From germline, CDR1 is MNHEY and CDR2 SVGAGI. The CDR3 nucleotides read TGTGCCAGCCTAAGCGTGGGGAGAGACACTGAAGCTTTCTTT. Translation: CASLSVGRDTEAFF.